A selection of T cell receptor delta chains follows, all from one sample in a study of DNA immune sequencing with unique molecular identifiers. TCRdb fed the multiplex PCR reads to CATT. The data show more than 2,000 delta-chain clones, around an eighth seen once. Sequencing used gamma-delta T cells from PBMCs. Every receptor here comes from a human donor in good health. Each CDR3 is given without its conserved first and last residue.

TRDV2,TRDJ1,ACDTVRLGDQPPDKLI
TRDV2,TRDJ3,ACDPVLGDVSWDTRQMF
TRDV2,TRDJ1,ACDTLGERDTDKLI
TRDV2,TRDJ1,ACDTVGLGGLSYTDKLI
TRDV2,TRDJ3,ACDTGYSGGYGISSWDTRQMF
TRDV2,TRDJ1,ACDTLYGMTGDLGTDKLI
TRDV1,TRDJ1,ALGESNFLTRPYPSSHKLI
TRDV2,TRDJ1,ACDTVGIQYTDKLI
TRDV2,TRDJ1,ACDTLLGDTEADKLI
TRDV2,TRDJ1,ACDTVQLLGDTPNRKLI
TRDV3,TRDJ1,ASNLPLVLGVDTDKLI
TRDV2,TRDJ1,ACDSLGWAGDTDKLI
TRAV38-2/DV8,TRDJ1,AYRSANFLPRWGDNGFKLI
TRDV1,TRDJ1,ALGELSITYTGGRPTDKLI
TRDV2,TRDJ1,ACDSVRLGVTTPYTDKLI
TRDV1,TRDJ1,ALGGPLLHTGNDKLI
TRDV2,-,ACDTVGIPTDKLI
TRDV1,TRDJ1,ALGYRPTPPIRGIRHTDKLI
TRDV3,TRDJ1,AFSLRPALWGIRGTDKLI
TRDV2,TRDJ3,ACDPIGVGGYTVSWDTRQMF
TRDV2,TRDJ1,ACDSLIGAGRGELI
TRDV2,TRDJ1,ACDTVSILLGDTDKLI
TRDV2,TRDJ1,ACDTVPTGGQTDGTDKLI
TRDV2,TRDJ1,ACDTLLGTNTDKLI
TRDV2,TRDJ3,ACDLLGGFSARDTRQMF
TRDV2,-,ACDTLLGDGPGKLI
TRAV29/DV5,TRDJ1,AASYALTGDLETDKLI
TRDV2,TRDJ1,ACDTVGGYLGKLI
TRDV2,-,ACDTVGTPRYTDKLI
TRDV2,TRDJ3,ACDTVWGAWDTRQMF
TRDV2,TRDJ1,ACDTVGAGGLYTDKLI
TRDV2,TRDJ1,ACDILGINADKLI
TRDV1,TRDJ1,ALGGALPTYTPLAFIKLI
TRDV1,TRDJ1,ALGMPRPYTDKLI
TRDV2,TRDJ1,ACDTLELGDTNTDKLI
TRDV2,TRDJ1,ACDPLGPYTDKLI
TRDV2,TRDJ1,ACDQLGDTDKLI
TRDV1,TRDJ2,ALGELPPTGIRRVLTAQLF
TRDV2,TRDJ1,ACDTLNGGGSDTDKLI
TRDV2,TRDJ1,ACDILLVGSSDTDKLI
TRDV2,TRDJ3,ACDPILGGSRDTRQMF
TRDV2,TRDJ3,ACEGMGDTPSSWDTRQMF
TRDV2,TRDJ1,ACDTLGVRPTDKLI
TRDV3,TRDJ1,AFGRCRLGYTDKLI
TRDV2,TRDJ1,ACDTVLLGDNLLI
TRDV2,TRDJ1,ACVRTGGYPDKLI
TRDV1,TRDJ1,ALGERWSGGILDGFTDKLI
TRDV2,TRDJ1,ACDTLSTGGYREYTDKLI
TRDV3,TRDJ1,AFSSYASGGGINEVFDKLI
TRDV2,TRDJ1,ACDTLGNTDKLI
TRDV2,TRDJ1,ACDTVGTYTDKLI